This passage covers 12 T cell receptor beta chains from one sample sequenced in a study of response to subunit inactivated influenza vaccine. MiXCR, run by TCRdb on the RT-PCR reads, gives a single entry per CDR3 protein. This sample has about 540,000 distinct CDR3 sequences, with under 30% found just once. The data also belong to a second study, concerning T cells expressing NK-cell markers. This second report adds: UMI-tagged 5'RACE template switching yielded the TCR beta cDNA.

The specimen comprised CD4+ T cells sorted from PBMCs, sampled less than 13 days after vaccination. The receptors were gathered from a man between 50 and 59 years old who received an inactivated influenza vaccine.

The V call is TRBV10-2, the J call TRBJ2-7; 7 nucleotides line up with TRBD1. The germline V gene has CDR1 WSHSY and CDR2 SAAADI. This CDR3 has 14 amino acids. V shed 8 bases, J shed 2 bases, and the junction held 9 bases outside the gene matches. The chain's CDR3 is CASSGGQTTYEQYF. The CDR3 DNA sequence: TGCGCCAGCTCTGGGGGACAGACAACCTACGAGCAGTACTTC.

This clonotype was counted between two and nine times. This chain links TRBV15 with TRBJ2-3; D gene uncertain. The germline V gene has CDR1 LNHNV and CDR2 YYDKDF (reference sequence). The CDR3 contains 14 residues. V was pared by 0 bases and J by 3 bases, with 7 bases between. The CDR3 DNA reads TGTGCCACCAGCAGAGATCCGTATACAGATACGCAGTATTTT. Protein: CATSRDPYTDTQYF.

This rearrangement joins TRBV4-2 to TRBJ2-1; a weak D match, TRBD1 (6 bases). The length of the CDR3 is 15 residues. V lost 3 bases and J 6 bases, leaving 15 bases between the germline ends. CDR1 is LGHNA, CDR2 YNFKEQ, per germline. CDR3 DNA sequence: TGTGCCAGCAGCCATATCACAGGGAGCGGCAATGAGCAGTTCTTC. Translation: CASSHITGSGNEQFF.

V usage is TRBV7-2 and J usage is TRBJ1-5; no clear D. This CDR3 contains 12 residues. V gave up 8 bases and J gave up 5 bases, with 10 bases separating them. Germline V lookup: CDR1 SGHTA, CDR2 FQGNSA. CDR3 residues: CASSKGDQPQHF. The CDR3 DNA reads TGTGCCAGCTCGAAGGGAGATCAGCCCCAGCATTTT.

On this clonotype itself: Germline and junction disagree at one end, which may indicate a read error. The chain is built from TRBV20-1 and TRBJ2-5; 13 bases map to TRBD2. From germline, CDR1 is DFQATT and CDR2 SNEGSKA (reference sequence). The CDR3 is 14 residues long. CDR3 coding DNA: TGCAGTGCGAGAGGGACTAGCGGGATAGAGACCCAGTACTTC. As protein: CSARGTSGIETQYF.

This sequence joins TRBV11-2 and TRBJ2-2, with no clear D. Trimming left V 2 bases short and J 3 bases short, with 22 bases between. The CDR3 sequence is 19 residues long. CDR1 is SGHAT and CDR2 is FQNNGV in the germline V gene. CDR3 sequence: CASSLRVEGKQHYTGELFF. Written as DNA, the CDR3 is TGTGCCAGCAGCTTACGGGTGGAAGGCAAGCAACATTACACCGGGGAGCTGTTTTTT.

This clonotype came up a few times. The genes are TRBV7-3 and TRBJ2-1; D might be TRBD1 (6 bases). The CDR3 extends over 14 amino acids. Germline assignment: CDR1 SGHTA and CDR2 FQGTGA. V was cut by 5 bases and J by 1 base, with 9 bases left in between. The CDR3 reads CASSQGTSYNEQFF. As DNA, the CDR3 is TGTGCCAGCAGCCAGGGGACGTCCTACAATGAGCAGTTCTTC.

The table lists this clonotype with a few counts. This chain uses TRBV5-1 with TRBJ2-1, with 11 bases lining up with TRBD2. The germline V gene encodes CDR1 SGHRS and CDR2 YFSETQ. The CDR3 loop spans 16 amino acids. V was pared by 1 base and J by 5 bases, with 5 bases of the junction left unmatched. CDR3 nucleotide sequence: TGCGCCAGCAGCTTGCCACTAGCGGGAGTCCACAATGAGCAGTTCTTC. It codes for CASSLPLAGVHNEQFF.

This clonotype appeared a few times. The V call is TRBV6-1, the J call TRBJ2-5; 9 bases fit TRBD2. Trimming at V came to 3 bases and at J to 5 bases, leaving 10 bases not matched to a gene. Germline V gene data show CDR1 as MNHNS and CDR2 as SASEGT. The CDR3 runs to 16 residues. The chain's CDR3 is CASSEAMSGRYETQYF. The CDR3, as DNA: TGTGCCAGCAGTGAGGCCATGAGCGGGAGGTATGAGACCCAGTACTTC.

The J gene is TRBJ2-4, the V gene TRBV20-1, with a possible D match to TRBD1 (6 bases). The CDR3 length is 15 residues. Germline V gene sequence: CDR1 DFQATT, CDR2 SNEGSKA (reference sequence). V lost 6 bases and J 2 bases, leaving 17 bases between the germline ends. CDR3 DNA sequence: TGCAGTGCCAACCCGGAGAGGGGGTCCAAAAACATTCAGTACTTC. Its protein product is CSANPERGSKNIQYF.

The chain links TRBV7-9 to TRBJ2-1, with D perhaps TRBD1 (5 bases). Germline V gene sequence: CDR1 SEHNR, CDR2 FQNEAQ (reference sequence). V gave up 4 bases and J gave up 10 bases, with 14 bases separating them. CDR3 length: 13 amino acids. The CDR3 DNA sequence: TGTGCCAGCAGCTCCCAGGGATGGCGGGAGCAGTTCTTC. It yields the protein CASSSQGWREQFF.

The rearrangement joins TRBV14 to TRBJ1-1; possibly TRBD1 for D (5 bases). Germline V gene sequence: CDR1 SGHDN, CDR2 FVKESK. V lost 2 bases to trimming and J lost 8 bases, with 12 bases between them. The CDR3 extends over 13 amino acids. CDR3 protein: CASSQRTGAEAFF. CDR3 nucleotide sequence: TGTGCCAGCAGCCAAAGGACCGGGGCGGAAGCTTTCTTT.